Below, 10 T cell receptor beta chains from the same sample are listed, as sequenced in a study of blood T cell repertoires in COVID-19. The table came from immunoSEQ multiplex PCR; TCRdb's copy has only in-frame clones and leaves some out. The sample contains around 100,000 clones, around 90% of which appear only once. Sequenced: peripheral blood. Source of these receptors: a woman in her forties or fifties with COVID-19, enrolled during active disease.

Here the CDR3 reads CASSFTGQGFSEQFF. Written as DNA, the CDR3 is TGTGCCAGCAGCTTCACGGGACAGGGATTCAGTGAGCAGTTCTTC. This rearrangement joins TRBV6-5 to TRBJ2-1, with 9 bases lining up with TRBD1. The CDR3 consists of 15 residues. J lost 9 bases, V lost 6 bases, and 12 bases had no gene match. Germline assignment: CDR1 MNHEY and CDR2 SVGAGI.

The J gene is TRBJ1-2, the V gene TRBV27; D is unclear. The germline V and J ends were trimmed by 8 bases and 2 bases, with 12 bases remaining between them. The V gene's germline CDR1 is MNHEY and CDR2 SMNVEV (reference sequence). CDR3 size: 13 residues. This CDR3 reads CASAFRENYGYTF. The CDR3 nucleotides are TGTGCCAGCGCCTTTCGGGAAAACTATGGCTACACCTTC.

The chain recombines TRBV5-1 with TRBJ1-2; D gene ambiguous. Germline CDR1 SGHRS, CDR2 YFSETQ. V dropped 1 base and J dropped 3 bases, with 10 bases sitting between them. This CDR3 has 14 residues. The CDR3 DNA sequence: TGCGCCAGCAGCTTGTCACAACCCGACTATGGCTACACCTTC. Its protein product is CASSLSQPDYGYTF.

V gene TRBV4-1 combines with J gene TRBJ2-1; 8 nucleotides match TRBD1. V dropped 4 bases and J dropped 9; count of bases not matched to a gene: 2. Germline V gene lookup returns CDR1 MGHRA and CDR2 YSYEKL. CDR3 length: 12 amino acids. The CDR3 DNA follows: TGCGCCAGCAGCCCAGGGGGCTCTGAGCAGTTCTTC. This translates into CASSPGGSEQFF.

The V call is TRBV4-2, the J call TRBJ2-3, with 9 bases lining up with TRBD2. From germline, CDR1 is LGHNA and CDR2 YNFKEQ. V was pared by 1 base and J by 3 bases, with 5 bases of the junction left unmatched. The CDR3 sequence is 16 residues long. In nucleotides, the CDR3 is TGTGCCAGCAGCCAAGGTGGGCGGGGGGGAACAGATACGCAGTATTTT. Protein sequence: CASSQGGRGGTDTQYF.

This chain connects TRBV6-5 to TRBJ1-1; TRBD1 agrees at 7 bases. Germline trimming cut 4 bases from V and 4 bases from J; bases unmatched to any gene: 6. The CDR3 spans 14 residues. CDR1 MNHEY and CDR2 SVGAGI come from the germline V gene. This CDR3 reads CASSSRQGSTEAFF. The CDR3 DNA reads as TGTGCCAGCAGTTCCCGACAGGGTAGCACTGAAGCTTTCTTT.

J is TRBJ2-3 and V is TRBV6-5; D gene unclear. Germline loops: CDR1 MNHEY, CDR2 SVGAGI. CDR3 length: 14 amino acids. Trimming took 4 bases from V and 0 from J, leaving 8 bases between them. The CDR3 loop reads CASSSRQSTDTQYF. CDR3 nucleotide sequence: TGTGCCAGCAGTTCGCGACAAAGCACAGATACGCAGTATTTT.

The CDR3 loop is CASSYSGYNEQFF. The CDR3 DNA follows: TGTGCCAGCAGTTATAGCGGATACAATGAGCAGTTCTTC. The chain combines TRBV6-2 or TRBV6-3 with TRBJ2-1, with a weak D call TRBD2 (6 bases). This CDR3 is 13 amino acids long. CDR1 is MNHEY, CDR2 SVGEGT, per germline. Trimming left V 3 bases short and J 4 bases short, with 7 bases between.

This clone was picked up one time. This chain links TRBV7-2 with TRBJ1-3; perhaps TRBD1 as D (5 bases). From germline, CDR1 is SGHTA and CDR2 FQGNSA. V was trimmed by 5 bases and J by 3 bases, leaving 17 bases between them. CDR3 length equals 16 residues. CDR3 region: CASSPGGVLSGNTIYF. The CDR3 DNA reads TGTGCCAGCAGCCCTGGGGGGGTATTGAGTGGAAACACCATATATTTT.

This chain connects TRBV5-4 to TRBJ2-7; TRBD1 matches 8 bases. CDR3 length equals 13 residues. In germline, CDR1 is SGHNT, CDR2 YYREEE (reference sequence). The V and J ends lost 2 bases and 5 bases, in that order; junction bases with no gene match: 3. The CDR3 nucleotides are TGTGCCAGCAGCTTTGACAGGGGCGACGAGCAGTACTTC. Its protein product is CASSFDRGDEQYF. Full variable domain (remainder filled in from reference TRBV5-4 and TRBJ2-7): ETGVTQSPTHLIKTRGQQVTLRCSSQSGHNTVSWYQQALGQGPQFIFQYYREEENGRGNFPPRFSGLQFPNYSSELNVNALELDDSALYLCASSFDRGDEQYFGPGTRLTVT.